Given below is one T cell receptor (beta chain) in context. This entry comes from a study of blood T cell repertoires in COVID-19. Profiled with immunoSEQ multiplex PCR; TCRdb holds only in-frame clones, not every one. The sample includes almost 400,000 clones, roughly 91% of them seen just once. This CDR3 is 15 amino acids long. Germline CDR1 reads SNHLY; CDR2 reads FYNNEI. V was clipped by 8 bases and J by 1 base, with 12 bases between them. What was sequenced was PBMCs or T cells enriched from blood (not recorded which). The chain joins TRBV2 to TRBJ1-6; possible D gene TRBD1, 6 bases. This clonotype originated in a woman in her twenties or thirties who had recovered from COVID-19. The chain's CDR3 is CASHRDISYNSPLHF. CDR3 DNA sequence: TGTGCCAGCCACCGGGACATATCCTATAATTCACCCCTCCACTTT.